This T cell receptor beta chain appears in the sequencing data of a study of blood T cell repertoires in COVID-19. This clone has only one observation. It was during active infection that Seattle patients were enrolled and then longitudinally followed. The CDR3 loop spans 13 amino acids. Trimming cost V 6 bases and J 0 bases, with 3 bases left between them. Produced via immunoSEQ multiplex PCR; TCRdb's table is partial and in-frame only. The sample holds about 260,000 clones, over 70% seen once. The chain uses TRBV12-3 or TRBV12-4 and TRBJ2-6; D not resolved. Sequences were obtained from peripheral blood. The receptor was derived from an older woman with COVID-19, enrolled during active disease. The CDR3 DNA follows: TGTGCCAGCAGACACTCTGGGGCCAACGTCCTGACTTTC. Protein product: CASRHSGANVLTF.